The next 26 T cell receptor beta chains were all read from a single sample in a study of T cells in narcolepsy. This table comes from immunoSEQ multiplex PCR, and its TCRdb copy is limited to in-frame clones, with some not included. The sample has tens of thousands of clones, approximately 90% seen once; the top ten hold 1% to 1.5%. Sequencing was carried out using CD45RA- memory CD4+ T cells from PBMCs. These receptors were obtained from a human donor with narcolepsy.

The V and J genes are TRBV15 and TRBJ1-3; D ambiguous. Germline CDR1 LNHNV, CDR2 YYDKDF (reference sequence). The ends were cut back, 0 bases at V and 9 bases at J, with 15 bases in the middle. The length of the CDR3 is 15 residues. DNA for the CDR3: TGTGCCACCAGCAGAGACCGGTCCCGAGGGAGCACCATATATTTT. Protein: CATSRDRSRGSTIYF.

V is TRBV6-5 and J is TRBJ2-5; no firm D call. The CDR3 is 11 residues long. Trimming pared 5 bases from V and 2 bases from J, leaving 3 bases between. The germline CDR1 and CDR2 sequences are MNHEY and SVGAGI. CDR3 loop: CASSKQETQYF. The DNA for the CDR3 is TGTGCCAGCAGTAAACAAGAGACCCAGTACTTC.

This chain uses TRBV19 with TRBJ1-5; D is perhaps TRBD1 (6 bases). Looked up from germline, CDR1 is LNHDA and CDR2 is SQIVND (reference sequence). The CDR3 extends over 15 amino acids. Trimming stripped 6 bases from V and 2 bases from J, with 14 bases between. CDR3 residues: CASSEQGTGNQPQHF. CDR3 DNA: TGTGCCAGTAGCGAACAGGGAACGGGCAATCAGCCCCAGCATTTT.

The chain employs TRBV10-3 and TRBJ1-1, with TRBD1 as a possible D gene (6 bases). Trimming left V 4 bases short and J 1 base short, with 13 bases between. Germline-derived CDR1 and CDR2 are ENHRY and SYGVKD. CDR3 size: 15 residues. CDR3 coding DNA: TGTGCCATCAGTGCCCTCGGCAGGGGGAACACTGAAGCTTTCTTT. Protein product: CAISALGRGNTEAFF.

CDR3 DNA: TGTGCCAGCAGTTTATCAGGGGGGCCCCAGCATTTT. Translating it yields CASSLSGGPQHF. The rearrangement joins TRBV27 to TRBJ1-5, with D maybe TRBD1 (6 bases). Looked up from germline, CDR1 is MNHEY and CDR2 is SMNVEV (reference sequence). V dropped 0 bases and J dropped 9 bases, with 6 bases sitting between them. The CDR3 is 12 residues long.

The chain recombines TRBV30 with TRBJ1-4; the D is unclear. With 5 bases removed from V and 8 bases from J, the gap between germline ends came to 15 bases. The CDR3 loop spans 13 amino acids. Germline values: CDR1 GTSNPN, CDR2 SVGIG (reference sequence). CDR3 in amino acids: CAWDYTLGEKLFF. The DNA of the CDR3 is TGTGCCTGGGACTACACCTTAGGAGAAAAACTGTTTTTT.

The chain recombines TRBV21-1 with TRBJ2-3; whether TRBD1, the table's D call, matches the DNA was not checked. TRBV21-1 is a pseudogene segment. The CDR3 spans 17 residues. CDR3 residues: CASSKVGRTGWADTQYF. CDR3 bases: TGTGCCAGCAGCAAAGTTGGTAGGACAGGATGGGCAGATACGCAGTATTTT.

The V call is TRBV2, the J call TRBJ1-1, with D unclear. The CDR3 length is 13 residues. V was trimmed by 9 bases and J by 1 base, leaving 12 bases between them. Germline V gene sequence: CDR1 SNHLY, CDR2 FYNNEI. CDR3 residues: CASSTEKNTEAFF. CDR3 bases: TGTGCCAGTTCCACAGAGAAGAACACTGAAGCTTTCTTT.

The chain combines TRBV29-1 with TRBJ1-1, with 7 bases that match TRBD1. This CDR3 region has 14 residues. The V segment lost 6 bases and the J segment 0 bases; nucleotides outside the gene matches: 7. In germline, CDR1 is SQVTM, CDR2 ANQGSEA. CDR3 amino acids: CSVYRGGVNTEAFF. The CDR3 nucleotides are TGCAGCGTCTACAGGGGTGGGGTGAACACTGAAGCTTTCTTT. The full variable domain, rest sourced from reference TRBV29-1 and TRBJ1-1, is SAVISQKPSRDICQRGTSLTIQCQVDSQVTMMFWYRQQPGQSLTLIATANQGSEATYESGFVIDKFPISRPNLTFSTLTVSNMSPEDSSIYLCSVYRGGVNTEAFFGQGTRLTVV.

This clone was counted a single time. The J gene is TRBJ2-5, the V gene TRBV9, with TRBD2 identical over 14 bases. The CDR3 is 16 amino acids. The germline V gene has CDR1 SGDLS and CDR2 YYNGEE. With V trimmed by 4 bases and J by 5 bases, 7 bases remained unmatched. CDR3 DNA: TGTGCCAGCAGCATTGGACTAGCGGGGGGTGTGGAGACCCAGTACTTC. Encoded protein: CASSIGLAGGVETQYF.

The genes are TRBV15 and TRBJ2-7; TRBD1 is a possible D gene (5 bases). Germline V gene sequence: CDR1 LNHNV, CDR2 YYDKDF (reference sequence). The CDR3 has 16 residues. V was trimmed by 0 bases and J by 0 bases, leaving 12 bases between them. The chain's CDR3 is CATSRDKGPPSYEQYF. CDR3 sequence (DNA): TGTGCCACCAGCAGAGATAAGGGGCCGCCCTCCTACGAGCAGTACTTC. Combining the CDR3 with reference TRBV15 and TRBJ2-7 gives the whole variable domain DAMVIQNPRYQVTQFGKPVTLSCSQTLNHNVMYWYQQKSSQAPKLLFHYYDKDFNNEADTPDNFQSRRPNTSFCFLDIRSPGLGDTAMYLCATSRDKGPPSYEQYFGPGTRLTVT.

V usage is TRBV6-5 and J usage is TRBJ2-2, with D hard to call. This CDR3 has 14 residues. CDR1 is MNHEY and CDR2 is SVGAGI in the germline V gene. V dropped 5 bases and J dropped 6 bases, with 13 bases sitting between them. Here the CDR3 reads CASSAGWRPGELFF. CDR3 coding DNA: TGTGCCAGCAGTGCCGGGTGGCGCCCCGGGGAGCTGTTTTTT.

The chain carries TRBV29-1 and TRBJ1-2; 8 nucleotides line up with TRBD1. This CDR3 spans 11 amino acids. From germline, CDR1 is SQVTM and CDR2 ANQGSEA. The V and J ends lost 4 bases and 10 bases, in that order; junction bases with no gene match: 5. The CDR3 here is CSVAQGADYTF. Written as DNA, the CDR3 is TGCAGCGTTGCTCAGGGGGCTGACTACACCTTC.

The V call is TRBV7-9, the J call TRBJ1-5; no definite D call. Deletions cut 8 bases from V and 2 bases from J, with 16 bases between. Germline CDR1 and CDR2: SEHNR and FQNEAQ (reference sequence). CDR3 length: 15 residues. CDR3 sequence reads: CASGEGSFGNQPQHF. The CDR3, as DNA: TGTGCCAGCGGGGAAGGATCCTTTGGCAATCAGCCCCAGCATTTT.

The gene calls are TRBV5-4 and TRBJ2-7; weak D call: TRBD1 (6 bases). V was shortened by 4 bases and J by 3 bases, with 14 bases between the two germline ends. This CDR3 has 14 amino acids. CDR1 and CDR2 from the germline V gene are SGHNT and YYREEE (reference sequence). This CDR3 is CASSPGARVYEQYF. The DNA of the CDR3 is TGTGCCAGCAGCCCAGGGGCCCGGGTCTACGAGCAGTACTTC.

V gene TRBV9 combines with J gene TRBJ2-1; 9 nucleotides match TRBD2. This CDR3 spans 14 amino acids. V shed 6 bases and J 7 bases; nucleotides not matched to a gene: 8. CDR1 and CDR2 (germline): SGDLS, YYNGEE. The CDR3 loop reads CASNEGLAVNEQFF. As DNA, the CDR3 is TGTGCCAGCAACGAGGGACTAGCTGTAAATGAGCAGTTCTTC.

The chain recombines TRBV7-3 with TRBJ2-7, with TRBD2 identical over 7 bases. There are 14 residues in the CDR3. V dropped 1 base and J dropped 5; count of bases not matched to a gene: 5. Per the germline V gene, CDR1 is SGHTA and CDR2 is FQGTGA. The CDR3 bases are TGTGCCAGCAGCTTAAGACTAGCTGGAGACGAGCAGTACTTC. The encoded protein is CASSLRLAGDEQYF.

The genes are TRBV6-4 and TRBJ2-1; D may be TRBD1 (7 bases). This CDR3 has 14 residues. Trimming shortened V by 6 bases and J by 0 bases, and 9 bases separated the two germline ends. In germline, CDR1 is MRHNA, CDR2 SNTAGT. The CDR3 region is CASRRDSSYNEQFF. In DNA, the CDR3 is TGTGCCAGCAGGCGGGACAGCTCCTACAATGAGCAGTTCTTC.

This chain uses TRBV10-3 with TRBJ2-3; D unclear. The CDR3 spans 12 residues. V dropped 3 bases and J dropped 5 bases, with 6 bases sitting between them. Germline loops: CDR1 ENHRY, CDR2 SYGVKD. DNA of the CDR3: TGTGCCATCAGTGATGGCGTAGATACGCAGTATTTT. Protein sequence: CAISDGVDTQYF.

The chain couples TRBV5-1 to TRBJ2-7, with TRBD1 as a possible D gene (6 bases). CDR1 SGHRS and CDR2 YFSETQ come from the germline V gene. This CDR3 spans 15 amino acids. Trimming took off 4 bases at V and 0 bases at J, with 14 bases between the two ends. The CDR3 protein is CASSPGQHSSYEQYF. CDR3 DNA: TGCGCCAGCAGCCCAGGACAGCACTCCTCCTACGAGCAGTACTTC. The full variable domain, in which reference TRBV5-1 and TRBJ2-7 provide the parts outside the CDR3, is KAGVTQTPRYLIKTRGQQVTLSCSPISGHRSVSWYQQTPGQGLQFLFEYFSETQRNKGNFPGRFSGRQFSNSRSEMNVSTLELGDSALYLCASSPGQHSSYEQYFGPGTRLTVT.

The gene calls are TRBV4-1 and TRBJ2-3; D is perhaps TRBD2 (6 bases). The CDR3 is made up of 15 amino acids. Deletions cut 2 bases from V and 11 bases from J, with 20 bases between. Germline lookup yields CDR1 MGHRA and CDR2 YSYEKL. CDR3 in amino acids: CASSQIGTGARLQYF. CDR3 DNA sequence: TGCGCCAGCAGCCAAATCGGGACTGGGGCGAGATTGCAGTATTTT.

V is TRBV7-3 and J is TRBJ2-7; D is unclear. This CDR3 comprises 14 residues. Between the trimmed V and J ends, which lost 2 bases and 0 bases, there was a span of 8 bases. CDR1 and CDR2 (germline): SGHTA, FQGTGA. The CDR3 protein is CASSLDRDSYEQYF. The CDR3 DNA sequence: TGTGCCAGCAGCTTAGATAGGGACTCCTACGAGCAGTACTTC. The full variable domain, rest sourced from reference TRBV7-3 and TRBJ2-7, is GAGVSQTPSNKVTEKGKYVELRCDPISGHTALYWYRQSLGQGPEFLIYFQGTGAADDSGLPNDRFFAVRPEGSVSTLKIQRTERGDSAVYLCASSLDRDSYEQYFGPGTRLTVT.

Here the CDR3 DNA reads TGTGCCAGCTCACCGCGGACAGCGGATCCGAACACTGAAGCTTTCTTT. Protein product: CASSPRTADPNTEAFF. The chain couples TRBV18 to TRBJ1-1; weak D call: TRBD1 (6 bases). The CDR3 runs to 16 residues. In germline, CDR1 is KGHSH, CDR2 LQKENI. Trimming pared 3 bases from V and 1 base from J, leaving 15 bases between.

The CDR3 bases are TGTGCCAGCAGCTTAGGCCGGGGAGAGACCGAAAAACTGTTTTTT. Translation gives CASSLGRGETEKLFF. The J gene is TRBJ1-4, the V gene TRBV7-9; D is undetermined. The length of the CDR3 is 15 residues. Germline CDR1 reads SEHNR; CDR2 reads FQNEAQ (reference sequence). Trimming removed 1 base from V and 8 bases from J, with 14 bases in between.

The rearrangement links TRBV7-8 to TRBJ2-3; TRBD2 agrees at 7 bases. Germline V gives CDR1 SGHVS, CDR2 FQNEAQ. V was pared by 2 bases and J by 5 bases, with 4 bases of the junction left unmatched. The CDR3 extends over 14 amino acids. DNA of the CDR3: TGTGCCAGCAGCTTACAACGGGAGGAAGATACGCAGTATTTT. Translating gives CASSLQREEDTQYF.

The rearrangement uses TRBV11-3 and TRBJ1-4; D is unresolved. There are 15 residues in the CDR3. The germline V gene encodes CDR1 SGHNT and CDR2 YENEEA. Trimming took 2 bases from V and 5 from J, leaving 12 bases between them. CDR3 nucleotides: TGTGCCAGCAGCTTATGGAGGCAAGGGAATGAAAAACTGTTTTTT. It is translated as CASSLWRQGNEKLFF. Using reference TRBV11-3 and TRBJ1-4 for the parts outside the CDR3, the full variable domain is EAGVVQSPRYKIIEKKQPVAFWCNPISGHNTLYWYLQNLGQGPELLIRYENEEAVDDSQLPKDRFSAERLKGVDSTLKIQPAELGDSAVYLCASSLWRQGNEKLFFGSGTQLSVL.